This paragraph covers one T cell receptor beta chain sequence. What it binds is not known. These data originate in a study of regulatory T cells in long-lasting Graves disease. The study, taken as a whole, reports: TRBV28, TRBJ1-2 and TRBJ2-5 were favored in persistent disease.

This CDR3 region has 16 residues. Germline V gene sequence: CDR1 LGHNA, CDR2 YNFKEQ. V lost 3 bases to trimming and J lost 2 bases, with 17 bases between them. Assembly of TCR beta libraries relied on iRepertoire HTBI primers together with Arm-PCR of CDR3 regions. MiXCR, applied by TCRdb to the multiplex PCR reads, yields one record per CDR3 protein. The sample lists hundreds of thousands of distinct CDR3 sequences; around 20% were seen once. The time point here: persistent/refractory GD, antithyroid drugs over 5 years with positive TRAb. Generation of the TCR library employed RNA extracted from PBMCs. Peripheral blood, about 8.8 milliliters of it, was drawn into EDTA tubes.

The chain links TRBV4-2 to TRBJ2-7; D is possibly TRBD1 (6 bases). This specimen consisted of peripheral blood mononuclear cells (PBMCs), obtained when the disease was refractory, from a patient treated with antithyroid drugs. The sequence was collected from a female donor with Graves disease. The CDR3 DNA is TGTGCCAGCAGCCACCCGGGACATTTACTAACCTACGAGCAGTACTTC. Protein product: CASSHPGHLLTYEQYF.